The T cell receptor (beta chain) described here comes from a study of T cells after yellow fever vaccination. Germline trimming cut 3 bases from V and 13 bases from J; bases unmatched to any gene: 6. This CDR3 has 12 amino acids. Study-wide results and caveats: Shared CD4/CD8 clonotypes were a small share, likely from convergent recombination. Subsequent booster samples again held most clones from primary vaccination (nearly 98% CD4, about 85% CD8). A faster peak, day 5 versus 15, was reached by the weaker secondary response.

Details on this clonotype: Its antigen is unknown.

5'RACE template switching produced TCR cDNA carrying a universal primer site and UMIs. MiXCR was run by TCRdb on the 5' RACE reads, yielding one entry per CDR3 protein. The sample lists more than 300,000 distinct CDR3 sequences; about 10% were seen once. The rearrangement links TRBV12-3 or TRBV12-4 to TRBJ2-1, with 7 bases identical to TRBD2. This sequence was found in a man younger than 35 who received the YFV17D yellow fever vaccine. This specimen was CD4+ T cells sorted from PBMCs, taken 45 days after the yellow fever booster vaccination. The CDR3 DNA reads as TGTGCCAGCAGTTTTCAAACGGGGGGTCAGTTCTTC. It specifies CASSFQTGGQFF.